The 3 T cell receptor beta chains below were found in one sample sequenced in a study of cytomegalovirus exposure and HLA in healthy donors. With 60 Vbeta and 13 Jbeta primers, the PCR was carried out. The protocol was immunoSEQ multiplex PCR, while the TCRdb copy is restricted to in-frame clones and leaves out a portion. Among hundreds of thousands of clones listed, over 80% were seen once. The sample comprised PBMCs. The receptor source for this set is a man aged 35-49 years in good health and CMV-seropositive.

This rearrangement joins TRBV5-1 to TRBJ2-2; TRBD2 aligns across 10 bases. Germline V gene sequence: CDR1 SGHRS, CDR2 YFSETQ. V shed 6 bases, J shed 6 bases, and the junction held 8 bases outside the gene matches. The CDR3 totals 15 residues. The CDR3 DNA is TGCGCCAGCAAAGGGCTAGCGGGAGAGGCCGGGGAGCTGTTTTTT. This sequence encodes CASKGLAGEAGELFF.

Notes on this clone: Distinct nucleotide sequences in the sample also encode this CDR3. The V gene is TRBV27, the J gene TRBJ1-1; 9 bases align to TRBD1. Germline values: CDR1 MNHEY, CDR2 SMNVEV (reference sequence). This CDR3 comprises 12 residues. J lost 5 bases, V lost 8 bases, and 3 bases had no gene match. The CDR3 is CASRQGGTEAFF. Here the CDR3 DNA reads TGTGCCAGCCGACAGGGGGGGACTGAAGCTTTCTTT.

V gene TRBV28 combines with J gene TRBJ2-7, with 7 bases fitting TRBD1. The CDR3 loop spans 14 amino acids. Per germline, CDR1 MDHEN and CDR2 SYDVKM. J was trimmed by 2 bases and V by 6 bases; bases with no gene match: 7. The CDR3 protein is CASRDRVRTYEQYF. CDR3 nucleotides: TGTGCCAGCAGAGACAGGGTCAGGACCTACGAGCAGTACTTC.